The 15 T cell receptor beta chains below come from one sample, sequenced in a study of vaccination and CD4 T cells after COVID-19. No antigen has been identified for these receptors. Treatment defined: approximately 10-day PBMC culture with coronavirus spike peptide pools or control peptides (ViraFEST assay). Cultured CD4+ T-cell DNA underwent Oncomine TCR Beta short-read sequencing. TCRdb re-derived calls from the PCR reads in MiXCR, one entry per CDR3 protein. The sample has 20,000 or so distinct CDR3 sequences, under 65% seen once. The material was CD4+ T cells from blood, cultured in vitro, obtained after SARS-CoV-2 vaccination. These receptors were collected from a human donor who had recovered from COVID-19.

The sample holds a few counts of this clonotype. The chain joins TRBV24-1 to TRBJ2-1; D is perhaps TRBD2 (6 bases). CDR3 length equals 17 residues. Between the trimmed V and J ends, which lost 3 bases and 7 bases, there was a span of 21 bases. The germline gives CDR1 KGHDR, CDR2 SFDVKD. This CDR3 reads CATSDAPGGSLKNEQFF. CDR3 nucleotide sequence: TGTGCCACCAGTGATGCCCCCGGAGGGAGTTTAAAGAATGAGCAGTTCTTC.

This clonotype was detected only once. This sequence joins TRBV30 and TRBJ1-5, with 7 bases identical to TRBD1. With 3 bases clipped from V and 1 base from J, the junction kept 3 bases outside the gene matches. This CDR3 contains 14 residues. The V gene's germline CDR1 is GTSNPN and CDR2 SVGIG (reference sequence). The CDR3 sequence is CAWRLQGSNQPQHF. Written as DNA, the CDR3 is TGTGCCTGGAGGCTACAGGGGAGCAATCAGCCCCAGCATTTT. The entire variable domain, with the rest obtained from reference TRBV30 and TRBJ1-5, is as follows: SQTIHQWPATLVQPVGSPLSLECTVEGTSNPNLYWYRQAAGRGLQLLFYSVGIGQISSEVPQNLSASRPQDRQFILSSKKLLLSDSGFYLCAWRLQGSNQPQHFGDGTRLSIL.

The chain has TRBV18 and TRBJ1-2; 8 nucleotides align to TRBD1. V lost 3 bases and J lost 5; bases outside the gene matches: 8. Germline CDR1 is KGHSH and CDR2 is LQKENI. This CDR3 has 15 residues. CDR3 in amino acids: CASSPTPDRVYGYTF. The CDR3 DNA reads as TGTGCCAGCTCACCGACCCCGGACAGGGTTTATGGCTACACCTTC.

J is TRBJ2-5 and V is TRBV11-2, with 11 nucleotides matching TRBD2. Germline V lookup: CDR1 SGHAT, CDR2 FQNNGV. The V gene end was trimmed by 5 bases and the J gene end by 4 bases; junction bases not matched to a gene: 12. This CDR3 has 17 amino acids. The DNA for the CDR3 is TGTGCCAGCAGCGTCACAGGGGCTAGCGGGAGGATAGAGACCCAGTACTTC. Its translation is CASSVTGASGRIETQYF.

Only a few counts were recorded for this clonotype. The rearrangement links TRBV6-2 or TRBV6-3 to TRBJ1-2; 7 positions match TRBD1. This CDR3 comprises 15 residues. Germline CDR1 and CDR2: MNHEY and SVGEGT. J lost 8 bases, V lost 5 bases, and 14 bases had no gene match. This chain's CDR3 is CASSLPPDRLRGYTF. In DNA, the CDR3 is TGTGCCAGCAGTCTACCCCCGGACAGGCTACGCGGCTACACCTTC.

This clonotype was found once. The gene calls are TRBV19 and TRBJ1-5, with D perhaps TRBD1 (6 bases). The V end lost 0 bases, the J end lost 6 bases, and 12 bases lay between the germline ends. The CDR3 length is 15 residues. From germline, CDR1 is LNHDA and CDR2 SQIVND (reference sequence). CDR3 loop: CASSIDRGARQPQHF. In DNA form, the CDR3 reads TGTGCCAGTAGTATAGACAGGGGAGCGCGTCAGCCCCAGCATTTT.

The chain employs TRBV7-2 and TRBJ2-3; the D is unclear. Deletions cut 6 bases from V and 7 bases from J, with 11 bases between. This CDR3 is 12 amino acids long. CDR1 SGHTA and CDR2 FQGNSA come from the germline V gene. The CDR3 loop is CASSPYSNTQYF. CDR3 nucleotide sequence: TGTGCCAGCAGTCCCTACTCTAATACGCAGTATTTT.

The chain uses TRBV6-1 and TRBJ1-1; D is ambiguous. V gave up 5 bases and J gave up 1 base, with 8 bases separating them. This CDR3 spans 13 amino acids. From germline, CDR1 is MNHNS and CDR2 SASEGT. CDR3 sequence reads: CASSSTWNTEAFF. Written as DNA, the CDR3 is TGTGCCAGCAGTAGCACATGGAACACTGAAGCTTTCTTT.

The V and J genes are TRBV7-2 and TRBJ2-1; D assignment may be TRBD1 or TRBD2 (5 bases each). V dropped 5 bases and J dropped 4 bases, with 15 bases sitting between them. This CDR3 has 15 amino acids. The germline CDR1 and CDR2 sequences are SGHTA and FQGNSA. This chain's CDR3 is CASSNQAGTYNEQFF. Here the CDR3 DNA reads TGTGCCAGCAGCAACCAGGCCGGGACGTACAATGAGCAGTTCTTC.

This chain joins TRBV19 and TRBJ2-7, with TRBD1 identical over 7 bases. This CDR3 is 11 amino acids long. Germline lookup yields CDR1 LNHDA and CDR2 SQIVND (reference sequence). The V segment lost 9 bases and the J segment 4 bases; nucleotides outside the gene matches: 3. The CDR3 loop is CASGTEYEQYF. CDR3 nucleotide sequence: TGTGCCAGCGGGACAGAGTACGAGCAGTACTTC.

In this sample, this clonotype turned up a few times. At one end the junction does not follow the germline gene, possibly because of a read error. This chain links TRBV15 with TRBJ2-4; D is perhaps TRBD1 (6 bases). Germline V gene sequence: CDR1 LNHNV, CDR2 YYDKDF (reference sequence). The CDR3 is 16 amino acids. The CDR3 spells CATSGDRKLAKNIQYF. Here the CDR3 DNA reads TGTGCCACCAGCGGAGACAGGAAACTAGCCAAAAACATTCAGTACTTC.

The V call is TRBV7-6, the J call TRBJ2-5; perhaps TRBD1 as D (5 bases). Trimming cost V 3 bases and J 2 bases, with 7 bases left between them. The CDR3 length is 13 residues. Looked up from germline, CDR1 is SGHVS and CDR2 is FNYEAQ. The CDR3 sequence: CASSFGQQETQYF. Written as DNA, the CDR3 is TGTGCCAGCAGCTTTGGACAACAAGAGACCCAGTACTTC.

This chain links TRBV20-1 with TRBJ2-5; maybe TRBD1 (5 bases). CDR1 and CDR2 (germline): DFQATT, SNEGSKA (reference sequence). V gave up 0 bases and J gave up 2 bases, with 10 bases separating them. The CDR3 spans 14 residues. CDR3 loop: CSARDRQQQETQYF. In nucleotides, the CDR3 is TGCAGTGCTAGAGATCGACAGCAGCAAGAGACCCAGTACTTC.

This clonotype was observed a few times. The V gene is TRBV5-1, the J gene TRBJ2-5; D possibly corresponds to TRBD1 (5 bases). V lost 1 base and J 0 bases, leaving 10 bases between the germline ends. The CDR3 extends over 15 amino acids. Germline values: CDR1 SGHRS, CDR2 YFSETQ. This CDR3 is CASSLTGVDQETQYF. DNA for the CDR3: TGCGCCAGCAGCTTGACAGGAGTCGACCAAGAGACCCAGTACTTC.

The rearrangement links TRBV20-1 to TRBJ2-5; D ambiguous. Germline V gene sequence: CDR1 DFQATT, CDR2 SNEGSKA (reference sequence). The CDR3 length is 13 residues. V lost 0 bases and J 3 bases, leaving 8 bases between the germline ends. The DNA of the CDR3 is TGCAGTGCTAGAGATTGGAAAGAAGAGACCCAGTACTTC. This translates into CSARDWKEETQYF.